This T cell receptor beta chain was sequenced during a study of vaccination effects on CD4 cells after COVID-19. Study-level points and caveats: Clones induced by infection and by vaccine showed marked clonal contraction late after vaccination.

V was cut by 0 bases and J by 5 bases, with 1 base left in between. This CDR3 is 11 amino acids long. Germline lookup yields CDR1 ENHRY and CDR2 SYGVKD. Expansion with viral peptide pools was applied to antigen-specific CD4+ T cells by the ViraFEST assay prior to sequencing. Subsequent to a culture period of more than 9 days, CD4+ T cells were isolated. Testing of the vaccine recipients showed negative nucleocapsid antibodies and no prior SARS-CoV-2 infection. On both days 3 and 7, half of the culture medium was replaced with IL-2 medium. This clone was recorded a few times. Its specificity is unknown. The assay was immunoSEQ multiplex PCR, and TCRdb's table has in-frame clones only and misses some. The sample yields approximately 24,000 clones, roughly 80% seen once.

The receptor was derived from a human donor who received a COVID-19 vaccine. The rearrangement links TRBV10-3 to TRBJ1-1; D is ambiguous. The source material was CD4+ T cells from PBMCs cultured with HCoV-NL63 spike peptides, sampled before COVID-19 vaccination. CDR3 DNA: TGTGCCATCAGTGAGTCAACTGAAGCTTTCTTT. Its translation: CAISESTEAFF.